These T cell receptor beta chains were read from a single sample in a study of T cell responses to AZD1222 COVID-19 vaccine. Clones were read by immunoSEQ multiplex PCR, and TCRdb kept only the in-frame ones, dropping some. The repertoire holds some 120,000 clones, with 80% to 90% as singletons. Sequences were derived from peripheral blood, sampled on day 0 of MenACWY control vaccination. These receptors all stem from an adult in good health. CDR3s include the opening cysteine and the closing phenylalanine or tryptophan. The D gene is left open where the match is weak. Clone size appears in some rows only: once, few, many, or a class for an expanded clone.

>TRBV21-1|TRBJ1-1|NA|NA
CASGYRINTEAFF
TGTGCCAGCGGGTACAGAATAAACACTGAAGCTTTCTTT
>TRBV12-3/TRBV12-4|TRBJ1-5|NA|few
CASSRRYNQPQHF
TGTGCCAGCAGTAGAAGGTACAATCAGCCCCAGCATTTT
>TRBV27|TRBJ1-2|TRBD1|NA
CATHPGQGIPYGYTF
TGTGCCACCCACCCGGGACAGGGGATTCCCTATGGCTACACCTTC
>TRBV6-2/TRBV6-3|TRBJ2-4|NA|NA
CASSGTGKLAKNIQYF
TGTGCCAGCAGTGGTACAGGAAAATTAGCCAAAAACATTCAGTACTTC
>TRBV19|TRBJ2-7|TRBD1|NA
CASSPLDRGKDEQYF
TGTGCCAGTAGTCCGTTGGACAGGGGGAAGGACGAGCAGTACTTC
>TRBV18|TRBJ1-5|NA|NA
CASSPGRSLNQPQHF
TGTGCCAGCTCACCAGGCAGGAGTCTCAATCAGCCCCAGCATTTT
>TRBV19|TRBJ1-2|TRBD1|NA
CASSKGQNYGYTF
TGTGCCAGTAGCAAGGGACAGAACTATGGCTACACCTTC
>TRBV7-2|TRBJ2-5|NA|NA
CASSLEERSQYF
TGTGCCAGCAGCTTAGAGGAGAGGTCCCAGTACTTC
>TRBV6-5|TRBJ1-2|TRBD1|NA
CASSYSGQGNGYTF
TGTGCCAGCAGTTACTCCGGACAGGGGAATGGCTACACCTTC
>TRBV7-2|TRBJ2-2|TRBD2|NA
CASSSGTSAGELFF
TGTGCCAGCAGCTCCGGGACTAGCGCCGGGGAGCTGTTTTTT
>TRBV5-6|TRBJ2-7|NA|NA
CASSARTVSYEQYF
TGTGCCAGCAGCGCAAGGACAGTATCCTACGAGCAGTACTTC
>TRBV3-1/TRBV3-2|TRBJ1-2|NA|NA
CASSQVRGGRNGYTF
TGTGCCAGCAGCCAAGTACGGGGAGGACGGAATGGCTACACCTTC
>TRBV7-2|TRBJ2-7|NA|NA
CASSSIPRNRATYEQYF
TGTGCCAGCAGCTCGATCCCTAGAAACAGGGCCACCTACGAGCAGTACTTC
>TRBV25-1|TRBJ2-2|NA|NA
CASSELPGVTGELFF
TGTGCCAGCAGTGAATTGCCAGGGGTTACCGGGGAGCTGTTTTTT
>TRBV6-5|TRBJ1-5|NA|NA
CASSRGREQPQHF
TGTGCCAGCAGCAGGGGCAGGGAACAGCCCCAGCATTTT
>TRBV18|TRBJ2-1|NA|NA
CASSPSGSGSYNEQFF
TGTGCCAGCTCACCATCGGGCAGTGGATCCTACAATGAGCAGTTCTTC
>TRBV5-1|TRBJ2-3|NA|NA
CASSSQRSSTDTQYF
TGCGCCAGCAGCTCACAGCGGAGTAGCACAGATACGCAGTATTTT
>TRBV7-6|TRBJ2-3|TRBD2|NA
CASSLGGGVSTDTQYF
TGTGCCAGCAGCTTAGGCGGGGGTGTTAGCACAGATACGCAGTATTTT
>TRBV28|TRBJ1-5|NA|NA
CASTLGGQVNQPQHF
TGTGCCAGCACGCTTGGCGGCCAGGTTAATCAGCCCCAGCATTTT
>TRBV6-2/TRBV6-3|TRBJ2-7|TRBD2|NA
CASSSGAGGPLGEQYF
TGTGCCAGCAGTTCAGGAGCGGGGGGGCCGCTCGGGGAGCAGTACTTC
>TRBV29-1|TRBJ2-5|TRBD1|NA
CSVAGTGGYGETQYF
TGCAGCGTCGCCGGGACAGGGGGATATGGAGAGACCCAGTACTTC
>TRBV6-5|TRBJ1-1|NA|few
CASRGATEAFF
TGTGCCAGCAGGGGGGCCACTGAAGCTTTCTTT
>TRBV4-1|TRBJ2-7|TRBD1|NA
CASSMTPVIQGVWYEQYF
TGCGCCAGCAGCATGACGCCCGTAATACAGGGGGTTTGGTACGAGCAGTACTTC
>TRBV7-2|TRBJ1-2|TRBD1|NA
CASSQGQAIYYGYTF
TGTGCCAGCAGCCAGGGACAGGCGATATACTATGGCTACACCTTC
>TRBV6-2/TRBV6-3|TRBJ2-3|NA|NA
CASSYLKWGTDTQYF
TGTGCCAGCAGTTACCTCAAGTGGGGCACAGATACGCAGTATTTT
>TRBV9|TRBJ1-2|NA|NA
CASSANYGYTF
TGTGCCAGCAGCGCTAACTATGGCTACACCTTC
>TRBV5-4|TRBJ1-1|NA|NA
CASSLDPRENTEAFF
TGTGCCAGCAGCTTGGACCCCCGGGAGAACACTGAAGCTTTCTTT
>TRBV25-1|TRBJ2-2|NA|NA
CASSDGRPNTGELFF
TGTGCCAGCAGTGATGGCAGACCGAACACCGGGGAGCTGTTTTTT
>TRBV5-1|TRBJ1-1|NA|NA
CASRSKMNTEAFF
TGCGCCAGTAGATCGAAAATGAACACTGAAGCTTTCTTT
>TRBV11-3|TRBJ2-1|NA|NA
CASSYGAGSNEQFF
TGTGCCAGCAGCTATGGAGCAGGGAGCAATGAGCAGTTCTTC
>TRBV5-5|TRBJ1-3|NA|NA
CASSLGAGGNTIYF
TGTGCCAGCAGCTTGGGTGCAGGTGGAAACACCATATATTTT
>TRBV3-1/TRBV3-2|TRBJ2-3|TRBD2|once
CASSGLAGATDTQYF
TGTGCCAGCAGTGGACTAGCGGGAGCAACAGATACGCAGTATTTT
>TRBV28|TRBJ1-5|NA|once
CASSLIGGRNQPQHF
TGTGCCAGCAGTTTAATAGGAGGCCGAAATCAGCCCCAGCATTTT
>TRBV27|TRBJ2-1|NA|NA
CASSWRGRYNEQFF
TGTGCCAGCAGTTGGAGGGGTCGGTACAATGAGCAGTTCTTC
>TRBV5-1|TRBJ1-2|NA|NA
CASSTSGQGEGGYTF
TGCGCCAGCAGCACCTCCGGGCAGGGTGAGGGTGGCTACACCTTC